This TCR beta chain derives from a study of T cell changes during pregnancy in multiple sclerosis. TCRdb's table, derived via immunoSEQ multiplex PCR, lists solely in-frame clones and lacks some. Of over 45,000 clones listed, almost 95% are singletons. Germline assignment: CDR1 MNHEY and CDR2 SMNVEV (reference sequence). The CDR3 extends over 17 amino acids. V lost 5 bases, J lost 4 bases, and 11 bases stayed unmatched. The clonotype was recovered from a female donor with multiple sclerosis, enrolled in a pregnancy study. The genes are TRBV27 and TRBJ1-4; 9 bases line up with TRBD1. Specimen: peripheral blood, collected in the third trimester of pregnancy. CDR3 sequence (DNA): TGTGCCAGCAGTCTCACCCGGGACAGGGTACTTAATGAAAAACTGTTTTTT. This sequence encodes CASSLTRDRVLNEKLFF.